In this sample, the clone carrying this T cell receptor (beta chain) turned up many times. The record originates from a study of T cells in Graves' hyperthyroidism and ophthalmopathy. It was RNA transcripts that yielded the amplified TCR beta CDR3 regions. The TCR CDR3 was amplified in a first-round RT-PCR using the HTBI primer set. TCRdb passed the multiplex PCR reads through MiXCR, listing each CDR3 protein once. The data show 530,000 or so distinct CDR3 sequences, with about 24% seen just once and about 11% held by the top ten. Ophthalmopathy in the patients scored at least 3 on Clinical Activity Score and at least 4 on NOSPECS grade, lasting under 3 months. On the basis of clinical symptoms, serum thyroxine and TRAb, thyroid ultrasound and orbital computed tomography, diagnoses were made. The CDR3 contains 13 residues. Looked up from germline, CDR1 is MNHEY and CDR2 is SVGAGI. The V end was cut by 2 bases, the J end by 2 bases, with 7 bases between.

The specimen sequenced was blood. The chain links TRBV6-5 to TRBJ2-7; tentative D call: TRBD1 (6 bases). The receptor comes from a woman aged 25-40 years with Graves' ophthalmopathy. This CDR3 reads CASSYAGAYEQYF. CDR3 DNA sequence: TGTGCCAGCAGTTACGCAGGGGCCTACGAGCAGTACTTC.